This T cell receptor (beta chain) was obtained from a study of cytomegalovirus exposure and HLA in healthy donors. This CDR3 comprises 18 residues. CDR1 is SEHNR and CDR2 is FQNEAQ in the germline V gene (reference sequence). The V segment lost 5 bases and the J segment 4 bases; nucleotides outside the gene matches: 16. The PCR had 60 Vbeta and 13 Jbeta primers. Assay: immunoSEQ multiplex PCR; the TCRdb copy retains only in-frame clones and omits some. The table shows some 170,000 clones, with around 90% occurring only once. This chain uses TRBV7-9 with TRBJ2-7, with 11 bases that match TRBD2. What was sequenced was PBMCs. This sequence originates from a woman aged 30 to 39 in good health and CMV-seronegative. CDR3 sequence (DNA): TGTGCCAGCAGCACCATTACTAGCGGGAGTCTTCGCCAGTACGAGCAGTACTTC. As protein: CASSTITSGSLRQYEQYF.